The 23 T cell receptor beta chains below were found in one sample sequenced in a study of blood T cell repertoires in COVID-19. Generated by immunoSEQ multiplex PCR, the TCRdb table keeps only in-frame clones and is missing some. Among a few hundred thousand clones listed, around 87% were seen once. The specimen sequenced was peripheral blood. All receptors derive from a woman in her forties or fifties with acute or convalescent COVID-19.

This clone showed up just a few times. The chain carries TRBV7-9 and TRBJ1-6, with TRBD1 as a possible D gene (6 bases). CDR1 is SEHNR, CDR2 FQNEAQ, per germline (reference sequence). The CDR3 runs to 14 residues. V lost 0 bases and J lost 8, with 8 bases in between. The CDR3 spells CASSLAGGDSPLHF. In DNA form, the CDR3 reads TGTGCCAGCAGCTTAGCAGGGGGAGATTCACCCCTCCACTTT. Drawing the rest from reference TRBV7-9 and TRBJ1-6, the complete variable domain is DTGVSQNPRHKITKRGQNVTFRCDPISEHNRLYWYRQTLGQGPEFLTYFQNEAQLEKSRLLSDRFSAERPKGSFSTLEIQRTEQGDSAMYLCASSLAGGDSPLHFGNGTRLTVT.

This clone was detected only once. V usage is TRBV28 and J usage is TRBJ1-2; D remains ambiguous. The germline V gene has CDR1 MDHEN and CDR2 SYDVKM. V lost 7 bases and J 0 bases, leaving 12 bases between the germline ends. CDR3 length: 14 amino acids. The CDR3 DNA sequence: TGTGCCAGCAATTCCCTCCCCCCTAACTATGGCTACACCTTC. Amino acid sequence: CASNSLPPNYGYTF.

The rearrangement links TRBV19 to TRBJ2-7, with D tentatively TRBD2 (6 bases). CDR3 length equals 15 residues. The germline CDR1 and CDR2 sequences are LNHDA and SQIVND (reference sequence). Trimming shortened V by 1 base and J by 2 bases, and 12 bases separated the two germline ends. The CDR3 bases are TGTGCCAGTAGTATAGCGGGAGCCGGGGCCTACGAGCAGTACTTC. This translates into CASSIAGAGAYEQYF.

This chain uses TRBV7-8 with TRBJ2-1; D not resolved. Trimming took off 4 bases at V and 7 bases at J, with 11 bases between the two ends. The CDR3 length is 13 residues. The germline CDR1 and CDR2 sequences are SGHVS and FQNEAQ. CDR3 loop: CASSSPRVNEQFF. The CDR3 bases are TGTGCCAGCAGCTCCCCCCGGGTAAATGAGCAGTTCTTC.

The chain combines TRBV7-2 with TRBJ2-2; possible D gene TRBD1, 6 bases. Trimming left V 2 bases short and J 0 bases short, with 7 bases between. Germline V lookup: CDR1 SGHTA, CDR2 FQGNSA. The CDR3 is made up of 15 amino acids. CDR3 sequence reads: CASSLWGPNTGELFF. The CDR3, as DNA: TGTGCCAGCAGCTTATGGGGGCCGAACACCGGGGAGCTGTTTTTT.

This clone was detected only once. CDR3 DNA sequence: TGTGCCAGCAGTGAAGGAGACAGTGAAGCTTTCTTT. It codes for CASSEGDSEAFF. The chain joins TRBV2 to TRBJ1-1; D possibly corresponds to TRBD1 (5 bases). V lost 1 base and J 7 bases, leaving 7 bases between the germline ends. CDR3 size: 12 residues. Germline lookup yields CDR1 SNHLY and CDR2 FYNNEI. The full variable domain, in which reference TRBV2 and TRBJ1-1 provide the parts outside the CDR3, is EPEVTQTPSHQVTQMGQEVILRCVPISNHLYFYWYRQILGQKVEFLVSFYNNEISEKSEIFDDQFSVERPDGSNFTLKIRSTKLEDSAMYFCASSEGDSEAFFGQGTRLTVV.

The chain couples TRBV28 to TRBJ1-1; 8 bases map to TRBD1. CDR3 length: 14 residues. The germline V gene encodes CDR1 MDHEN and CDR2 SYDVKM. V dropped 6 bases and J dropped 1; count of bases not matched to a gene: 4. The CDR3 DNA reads TGTGCCAGCAGCCAAGGACAGGGGAACACTGAAGCTTTCTTT. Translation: CASSQGQGNTEAFF.

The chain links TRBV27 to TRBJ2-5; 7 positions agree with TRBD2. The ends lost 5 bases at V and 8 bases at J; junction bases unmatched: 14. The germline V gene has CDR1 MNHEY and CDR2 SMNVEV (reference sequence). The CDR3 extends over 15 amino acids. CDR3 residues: CASSQAASGDITQYF. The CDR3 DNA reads TGTGCCAGCAGTCAGGCCGCCAGCGGGGATATAACCCAGTACTTC.

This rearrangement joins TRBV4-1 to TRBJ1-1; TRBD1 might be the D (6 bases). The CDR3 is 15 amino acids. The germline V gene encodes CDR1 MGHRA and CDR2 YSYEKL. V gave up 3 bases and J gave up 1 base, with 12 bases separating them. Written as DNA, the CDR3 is TGCGCCAGCAGCCAGACGGGGGGACAGAACACTGAAGCTTTCTTT. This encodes CASSQTGGQNTEAFF.

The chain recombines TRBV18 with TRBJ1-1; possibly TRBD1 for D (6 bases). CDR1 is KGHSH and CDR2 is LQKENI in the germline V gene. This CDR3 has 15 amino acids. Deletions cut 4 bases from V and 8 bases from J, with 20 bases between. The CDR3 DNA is TGTGCCAGCTCACAGAGATTAGGGGCAGGGGACGAAGCTTTCTTT. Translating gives CASSQRLGAGDEAFF.

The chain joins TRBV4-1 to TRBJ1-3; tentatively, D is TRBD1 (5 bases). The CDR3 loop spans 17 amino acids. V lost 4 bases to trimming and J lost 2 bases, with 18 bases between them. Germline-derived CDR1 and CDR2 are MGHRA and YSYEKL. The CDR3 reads CASSPGASGRAGNTIYF. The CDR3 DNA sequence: TGCGCCAGCAGCCCCGGGGCTAGCGGGAGGGCTGGAAACACCATATATTTT.

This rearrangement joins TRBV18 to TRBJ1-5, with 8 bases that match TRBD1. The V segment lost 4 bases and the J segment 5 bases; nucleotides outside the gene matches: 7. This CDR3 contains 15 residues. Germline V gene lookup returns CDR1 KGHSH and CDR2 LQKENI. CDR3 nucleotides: TGTGCCAGCTCACGACCAGACAGGGGAGATCAGCCCCAGCATTTT. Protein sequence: CASSRPDRGDQPQHF.

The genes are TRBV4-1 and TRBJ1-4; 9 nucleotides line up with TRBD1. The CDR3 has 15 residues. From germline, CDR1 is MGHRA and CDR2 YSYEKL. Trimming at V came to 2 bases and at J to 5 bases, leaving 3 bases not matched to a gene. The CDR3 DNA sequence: TGCGCCAGCAGCCAAAAGACAGGGGGAAATGAAAAACTGTTTTTT. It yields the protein CASSQKTGGNEKLFF.

CDR3 DNA sequence: TGTGCCAGTAGTACTAACAGGGGGCGAGGTGTTGGGGAGGCTGAAGCTTTCTTT. Translation: CASSTNRGRGVGEAEAFF. This chain joins TRBV19 and TRBJ1-1; TRBD1 matches at 9 bases. The trim removed 4 bases at V and 6 bases at J, leaving 18 bases unmatched. The germline gives CDR1 LNHDA, CDR2 SQIVND (reference sequence). This CDR3 contains 18 residues.

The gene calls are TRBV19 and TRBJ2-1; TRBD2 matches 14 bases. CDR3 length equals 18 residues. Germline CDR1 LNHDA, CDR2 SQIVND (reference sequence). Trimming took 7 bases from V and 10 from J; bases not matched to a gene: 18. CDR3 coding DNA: TGTGCCAGTACCGAGTGGGGGCCGGGACTAGCGGGAGCAGGGGAGCAGTTCTTC. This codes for CASTEWGPGLAGAGEQFF.

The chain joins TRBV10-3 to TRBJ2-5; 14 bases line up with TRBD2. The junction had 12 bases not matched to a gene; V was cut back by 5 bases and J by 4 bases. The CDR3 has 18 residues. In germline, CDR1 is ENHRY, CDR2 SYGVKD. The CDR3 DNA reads TGTGCCATCAGTCCAAATTTTAGGACTAGCGGGAGGAGAGAGACCCAGTACTTC. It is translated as CAISPNFRTSGRRETQYF.

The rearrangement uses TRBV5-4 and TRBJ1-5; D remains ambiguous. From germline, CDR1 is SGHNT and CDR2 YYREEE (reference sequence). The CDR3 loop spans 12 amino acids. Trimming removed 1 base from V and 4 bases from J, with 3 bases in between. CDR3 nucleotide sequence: TGTGCCAGCAGCTTGCATAATCAGCCCCAGCATTTT. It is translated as CASSLHNQPQHF.

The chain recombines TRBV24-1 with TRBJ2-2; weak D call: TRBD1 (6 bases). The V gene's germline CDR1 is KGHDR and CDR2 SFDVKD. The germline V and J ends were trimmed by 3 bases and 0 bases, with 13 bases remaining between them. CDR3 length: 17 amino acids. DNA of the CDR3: TGTGCCACCAGTGATCCCGGGACAAGACCGAACACCGGGGAGCTGTTTTTT. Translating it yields CATSDPGTRPNTGELFF.

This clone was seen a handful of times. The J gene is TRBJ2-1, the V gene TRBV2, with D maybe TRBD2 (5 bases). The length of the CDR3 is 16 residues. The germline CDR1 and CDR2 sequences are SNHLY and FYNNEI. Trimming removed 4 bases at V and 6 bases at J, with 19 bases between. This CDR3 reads CASSGGSWEKGNEQFF. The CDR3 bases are TGTGCCAGCAGTGGCGGTTCGTGGGAGAAAGGCAATGAGCAGTTCTTC. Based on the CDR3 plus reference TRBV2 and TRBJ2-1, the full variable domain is EPEVTQTPSHQVTQMGQEVILRCVPISNHLYFYWYRQILGQKVEFLVSFYNNEISEKSEIFDDQFSVERPDGSNFTLKIRSTKLEDSAMYFCASSGGSWEKGNEQFFGPGTRLTVL.

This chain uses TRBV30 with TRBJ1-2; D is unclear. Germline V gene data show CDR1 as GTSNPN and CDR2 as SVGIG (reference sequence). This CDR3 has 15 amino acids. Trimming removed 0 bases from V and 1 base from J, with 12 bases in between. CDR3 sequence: CAWSVVALLNYGYTF. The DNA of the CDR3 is TGTGCCTGGAGTGTGGTGGCTCTGCTTAACTATGGCTACACCTTC.

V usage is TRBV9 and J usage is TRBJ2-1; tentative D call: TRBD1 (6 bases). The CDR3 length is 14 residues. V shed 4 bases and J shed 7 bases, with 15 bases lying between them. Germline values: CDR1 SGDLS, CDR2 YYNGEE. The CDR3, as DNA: TGTGCCAGCAGCACGGGACACGGGTGGAATGAGCAGTTCTTC. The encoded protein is CASSTGHGWNEQFF.

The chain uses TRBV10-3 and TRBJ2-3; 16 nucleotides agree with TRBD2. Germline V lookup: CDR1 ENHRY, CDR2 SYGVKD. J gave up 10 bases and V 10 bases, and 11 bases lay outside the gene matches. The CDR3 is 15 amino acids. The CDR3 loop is CATSGTSGRDRAQYF. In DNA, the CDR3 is TGTGCCACCAGCGGGACTAGCGGGAGGGACCGTGCGCAGTATTTT.

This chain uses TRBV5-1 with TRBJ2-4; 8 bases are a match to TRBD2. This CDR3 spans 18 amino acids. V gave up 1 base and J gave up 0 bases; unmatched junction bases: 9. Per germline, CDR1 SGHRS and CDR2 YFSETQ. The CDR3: CASSLRSSGQLAKNIQYF. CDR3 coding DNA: TGCGCCAGCAGCTTGAGGTCTAGCGGGCAGCTAGCCAAAAACATTCAGTACTTC. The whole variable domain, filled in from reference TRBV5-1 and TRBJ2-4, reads KAGVTQTPRYLIKTRGQQVTLSCSPISGHRSVSWYQQTPGQGLQFLFEYFSETQRNKGNFPGRFSGRQFSNSRSEMNVSTLELGDSALYLCASSLRSSGQLAKNIQYFGAGTRLSVL.